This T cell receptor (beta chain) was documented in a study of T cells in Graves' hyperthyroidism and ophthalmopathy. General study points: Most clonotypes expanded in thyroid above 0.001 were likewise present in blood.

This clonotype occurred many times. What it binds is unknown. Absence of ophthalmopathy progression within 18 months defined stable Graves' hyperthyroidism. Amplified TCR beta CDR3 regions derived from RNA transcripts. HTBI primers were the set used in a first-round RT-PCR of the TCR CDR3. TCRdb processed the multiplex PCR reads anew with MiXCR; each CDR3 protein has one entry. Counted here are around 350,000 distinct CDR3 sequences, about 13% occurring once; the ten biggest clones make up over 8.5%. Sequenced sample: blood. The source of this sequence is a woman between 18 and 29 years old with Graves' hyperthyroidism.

CDR3 region: CASSYRGGVDGTQYF. DNA of the CDR3: TGTGCCAGCAGCTACCGTGGAGGGGTCGATGGGACCCAGTACTTC. The chain has TRBV7-9 and TRBJ2-5, with D maybe TRBD2 (6 bases). Trimming left V 4 bases short and J 7 bases short, with 19 bases between. CDR3 length: 15 amino acids. Looked up from germline, CDR1 is SEHNR and CDR2 is FQNEAQ (reference sequence). The whole variable domain, remainder taken from reference TRBV7-9 and TRBJ2-5, is DTGVSQNPRHKITKRGQNVTFRCDPISEHNRLYWYRQTLGQGPEFLTYFQNEAQLEKSRLLSDRFSAERPKGSFSTLEIQRTEQGDSAMYLCASSYRGGVDGTQYFGPGTRLLVL.